A selection of T cell receptor beta chains follows, all from one sample in a study of blood T cell repertoires in COVID-19. The table came from immunoSEQ multiplex PCR; TCRdb's copy has only in-frame clones and leaves some out. Among over 600,000 clones listed, about 87% were seen once. Sequenced input: peripheral blood. The receptors were gathered from a woman aged 18 to 35 with acute or convalescent COVID-19. Both conserved end residues are part of each CDR3. Each record gives: clone size, D gene, J gene, V gene, CDR3 protein, CDR3 DNA. The D gene is left open where the match is weak. Clone size is stated in some rows and not others, as once, few, many or a class when expanded.

. TRBD1 TRBJ1-2 TRBV28 CASSLWGQSYGYTF TGTGCCAGCAGTTTATGGGGACAGAGCTATGGCTACACCTTC
. . TRBJ1-1 TRBV29-1 CSALTVMNTEAFF TGCAGCGCGTTGACAGTGATGAACACTGAAGCTTTCTTT
once TRBD1 TRBJ2-7 TRBV19 CASRGRGDRGLYEQYF TGTGCCAGTAGAGGAAGGGGGGACAGGGGGCTGTACGAGCAGTACTTC
. TRBD1 TRBJ1-6 TRBV25-1 CASRPTGDHSPLHF TGTGCCAGCAGGCCTACAGGGGACCACTCACCCCTCCACTTT
. TRBD1 TRBJ2-7 TRBV6-5 CASRQGAREQYF TGTGCCAGCAGACAGGGGGCGAGGGAGCAGTACTTC
. . TRBJ1-1 TRBV3-1/TRBV3-2 CASSRSIELNTEAFF TGTGCCAGCAGCAGAAGCATAGAGCTGAACACTGAAGCTTTCTTT
. . TRBJ1-1 TRBV18 CASSPGSGNTEAFF TGTGCCAGCTCACCAGGTTCGGGGAACACTGAAGCTTTCTTT
once . TRBJ2-5 TRBV19 CASSIPAGGTKETQYF TGTGCCAGTAGTATTCCAGCAGGGGGGACCAAAGAGACCCAGTACTTC
. . TRBJ2-2 TRBV5-1 CASSLEPSSPTGELFF TGCGCCAGCAGCTTGGAACCGAGCTCCCCCACCGGGGAGCTGTTTTTT
. TRBD2 TRBJ2-7 TRBV3-1/TRBV3-2 CASSQAGGEQYF TGTGCCAGCAGCCAAGCGGGGGGAGAGCAGTACTTC
once . TRBJ1-2 TRBV19 CASSIGQTGGYGYTF TGTGCCAGTAGTATAGGCCAGACAGGTGGCTATGGCTACACCTTC
. TRBD2 TRBJ2-5 TRBV11-2 CASSTELAGEQETQYF TGTGCCAGCAGCACTGAACTAGCGGGGGAACAAGAGACCCAGTACTTC
. . TRBJ1-6 TRBV9 CASSGRDSPLHF TGTGCCAGCAGCGGCAGGGATTCACCCCTCCACTTT
. . TRBJ2-7 TRBV19 CASSSLNRAPYEQYF TGTGCCAGTAGTTCCCTAAACAGGGCGCCCTACGAGCAGTACTTC
. . TRBJ1-2 TRBV13 CASSSLDRNGYTF TGTGCCAGCAGTTCCCTGGACAGAAATGGCTACACCTTC
. TRBD1 TRBJ1-1 TRBV7-3 CASRRGQGTEAFF TGTGCCAGTCGGAGGGGGCAGGGCACTGAAGCTTTCTTT
. TRBD1 TRBJ2-7 TRBV12-3/TRBV12-4 CASSLRQGIEQYF TGTGCCAGCAGTTTGCGACAGGGGATCGAGCAGTACTTC
. TRBD1 TRBJ1-6 TRBV19 CASSKDRINSTLHF TGTGCCAGTAGTAAGGACAGGATTAATTCGACCCTCCACTTT
. TRBD1 TRBJ2-7 TRBV9 CASSQGTGPYEQYF TGTGCCAGCAGCCAGGGGACAGGGCCCTACGAGCAGTACTTC
. . TRBJ1-2 TRBV3-1/TRBV3-2 CASSQERRAPGYTF TGTGCCAGCAGCCAAGAGAGGAGGGCACCTGGCTACACCTTC
. TRBD2 TRBJ2-1 TRBV3-1/TRBV3-2 CASSQGTSTGEQFF TGTGCCAGCAGCCAAGGGACTAGTACGGGTGAGCAGTTCTTC
. TRBD1 TRBJ2-1 TRBV3-1/TRBV3-2 CASSQDRDPYNEQFF TGTGCCAGCAGCCAGGACAGGGACCCCTACAATGAGCAGTTCTTC